The sequence of this T cell receptor beta chain was determined in a study of T cell repertoires in cytomegalovirus infection. As for this clonotype: What it binds is unknown.

One entry per CDR3 protein, called by TCRdb with MiXCR from the reads. The sample holds approximately 340,000 distinct CDR3 sequences, approximately 32% seen once. This sequence originates from a human donor in good health (CMV status not recorded). Some clones in this sample may be carry-over from other donors' samples. The source material was cultured PBMCs, sampled from culture after CMV antigen stimulation.

The CDR3 sequence is CASSPYDRPTEAFF. CDR3 in DNA: TGTGCCAGCAGCCCCTACGACAGGCCTACTGAAGCTTTCTTT. This sequence joins TRBV7-9 and TRBJ1-1; D may be TRBD1 (6 bases). CDR1 and CDR2 (germline): SEHNR, FQNEAQ (reference sequence). The CDR3 extends over 14 amino acids. Trimming stripped 5 bases from V and 5 bases from J, with 15 bases between. Full variable domain (outside the CDR3, taken from reference TRBV7-9 and TRBJ1-1): DTGVSQNPRHKITKRGQNVTFRCDPISEHNRLYWYRQTLGQGPEFLTYFQNEAQLEKSRLLSDRFSAERPKGSFSTLEIQRTEQGDSAMYLCASSPYDRPTEAFFGQGTRLTVV.